Below, one T cell receptor (beta chain) is given with its context. Germline-derived CDR1 and CDR2 are SNHLY and FYNNEI. Trimming removed 4 bases from V and 6 bases from J, with 10 bases in between. The length of the CDR3 is 13 residues. This sample was taken from a study of T cell clones after liver transplantation. Study details: Graft-donor-reactive sequences were compared with third-party-reactive TCRbeta sequences from pre-transplant mixed lymphocyte reactions.

Sequencing was performed with immunoSEQ multiplex PCR; in TCRdb, only in-frame clones are kept and a portion is missing. The repertoire consists of 20,000 to 25,000 clones, with 78% occurring once and the leading ten covering around 32%. This receptor was taken from a human patient who received a liver transplant. Some T cells may be the graft donor's. The chain uses TRBV2 and TRBJ2-1; D gene uncertain. Material: CD8+ T cells from blood, obtained approximately 52 months after liver transplant. CDR3 residues: CASSAQATNEQFF. CDR3 DNA sequence: TGTGCCAGCAGTGCTCAGGCTACCAATGAGCAGTTCTTC.